This is a list of T cell receptor beta chains from one sample in a study of T cell repertoires in cytomegalovirus infection. TCRdb passed the reads through MiXCR, listing each CDR3 protein once. The table shows roughly 920,000 distinct CDR3 sequences, with approximately 30% occurring only once. These receptors have no identified antigens. This specimen consisted of cultured CD8+ T cells from PBMCs, obtained from culture after CMV antigen stimulation. The receptors come from a human donor in good health (CMV status not recorded). Some clones in this sample may be carry-over from other donors' samples. CDR3s leave out the opening cysteine and the closing phenylalanine or tryptophan.

V: TRBV3-1
CDR3: ASSQEQGPQETQY

V: TRBV7-9
CDR3: ASSLPPWGLAGNEQF

V: TRBV27
CDR3: ASSSGSLPDRRGYT

V: TRBV5-6
CDR3: ASSLEAGGTYNEQF

V: TRBV6-5
CDR3: ASSYSKLAGGHGYYNEQF

V: TRBV6-5
CDR3: ASRLAGLDTDTQY

V: TRBV4-1
CDR3: ASSQEVGTRNQPQH

V: TRBV27
CDR3: ASSLGTGGHGYT

V: TRBV5-5
CDR3: ASSFSRGLADTQY

V: TRBV19
CDR3: ASSIPGWSYNEQL

V: TRBV6-5
CDR3: ASSYGVRGNEQF

V: TRBV4-2
CDR3: ASSQNPGGMEDTQY

V: TRBV7-9
CDR3: ASSSLAGVYTNTGELF

V: TRBV6-6
CDR3: ASSQDRRPAKNIQY

V: TRBV7-6
CDR3: ASTLTSGGSRETQY

V: TRBV9
CDR3: ASSVNLDNRISTDTQY

V: TRBV4-1
CDR3: ASSQDGSFGEKLF

V: TRBV6-2/TRBV6-3
CDR3: ASSYLLGAGTDTQY

V: TRBV15
CDR3: ATSRERAPNYGYT

V: TRBV7-9
CDR3: ASSLSGLDYEQY

V: TRBV10-3
CDR3: AIRDRVSGNAIY

V: TRBV6-6
CDR3: ASSYSPGPYT

V: TRBV12-3/TRBV12-4
CDR3: ANRPIRDTGELF

V: TRBV12-3/TRBV12-4
CDR3: ASSPRTGRDEKLF

V: TRBV12-3/TRBV12-4
CDR3: ASSNSWRNSYEQY

V: TRBV7-8
CDR3: ASSLECNGGGYGYT

V: TRBV6-1
CDR3: ASLGAPRYNEQF

V: TRBV4-3
CDR3: ANSQEGSYGYT

V: TRBV24-1
CDR3: ATSVTGLRSYNEQF

V: TRBV20-1
CDR3: SAEARGTGYYNEQF

V: TRBV24-1
CDR3: ATSDRPGTGMNTEAF

V: TRBV6-1
CDR3: ASREGTGGRNEQF

V: TRBV29-1
CDR3: SVEGQGPYEQY

V: TRBV6-5
CDR3: ASSYMGGNTGELF

V: TRBV4-1
CDR3: ASSQNRGYSPGETQY

V: TRBV6-1
CDR3: ANKALGDTEAF

V: TRBV7-9
CDR3: ASSLGGLPYNEQF

V: TRBV19
CDR3: ASSIPGTGTEQY

V: TRBV4-3
CDR3: ASSQVYKDTGDTEAF

V: TRBV12-3/TRBV12-4
CDR3: ASSFWTGDENYDNEQF

V: TRBV28
CDR3: ASTPPGWVAKNIQY

V: TRBV7-6
CDR3: ASSPPQANTGELF

V: TRBV6-2/TRBV6-3
CDR3: ASSPGTGFDEQF

V: TRBV25-1
CDR3: ASRRILTTEAF

V: TRBV11-2
CDR3: ASSVGELVNTEAF

V: TRBV29-1
CDR3: SVEDPQGAGEKLF

V: TRBV6-6
CDR3: ASSYSNTGEETQY

V: TRBV20-1
CDR3: SARSGIADNSPLH

V: TRBV27
CDR3: ASRRGYYEQY

V: TRBV5-1
CDR3: ASSLSAFEQF

V: TRBV10-2
CDR3: ASSESGQRQPQH

V: TRBV4-1
CDR3: ASSHRDRGLSATDTQY

V: TRBV10-2
CDR3: ASSEWAGINEKLF